One sample yielded the 32 T cell receptor beta chains listed below, sequenced in a study of blood T cell repertoires in COVID-19. The method was immunoSEQ multiplex PCR; TCRdb's version includes in-frame clones alone and lacks a portion of them. Of 60,000 to 85,000 clones in the sample, around 83% are singletons; the top ten hold 40% to 45%. The specimen was peripheral blood. Receptors originate from a man older than 75 with acute or convalescent COVID-19.

This sequence joins TRBV18 and TRBJ2-1, with 11 bases identical to TRBD2. The CDR3 is made up of 17 amino acids. In germline, CDR1 is KGHSH, CDR2 LQKENI. Germline trimming cut 3 bases from V and 6 bases from J; bases unmatched to any gene: 10. The CDR3 spells CASSPLITSGSSNEQFF. CDR3 DNA: TGTGCCAGCTCACCCCTCATTACTAGCGGGAGCAGCAATGAGCAGTTCTTC. Together with reference TRBV18 and TRBJ2-1, the CDR3 gives the full variable domain: NAGVMQNPRHLVRRRGQEARLRCSPMKGHSHVYWYRQLPEEGLKFMVYLQKENIIDESGMPKERFSAEFPKEGPSILRIQQVVRGDSAAYFCASSPLITSGSSNEQFFGPGTRLTVL.

The rearrangement uses TRBV11-2 and TRBJ1-6, with 10 nucleotides matching TRBD1. Per germline, CDR1 SGHAT and CDR2 FQNNGV. The CDR3 totals 16 residues. With V trimmed by 5 bases and J by 6 bases, 7 bases remained unmatched. CDR3 nucleotide sequence: TGTGCCAGCAGCCGGGGACAGGGGATCGGTAATTCACCCCTCCACTTT. It is translated as CASSRGQGIGNSPLHF.

The CDR3: CASSQEYLTPETTNYGYTF. Written as DNA, the CDR3 is TGTGCCAGCAGCCAAGAGTATTTGACACCCGAAACCACTAACTATGGCTACACCTTC. The rearrangement uses TRBV3-1 (or the pseudogene TRBV3-2) and TRBJ1-2; no clear D gene. Germline V gene sequence: CDR1 LGHDT, CDR2 YNNKEL (reference sequence). Trimming pared 0 bases from V and 0 bases from J, leaving 20 bases between. There are 19 residues in the CDR3.

The chain joins TRBV6-1 to TRBJ2-1; D gene ambiguous. The CDR3 totals 14 residues. Trimming removed 3 bases at V and 0 bases at J, with 6 bases between. The V gene's germline CDR1 is MNHNS and CDR2 SASEGT. The CDR3 DNA sequence: TGTGCCAGCAGTGACGGTTTCTCCTACAATGAGCAGTTCTTC. Amino acid sequence: CASSDGFSYNEQFF.

This clone has just a few counts. V gene TRBV3-1 (or the pseudogene TRBV3-2) combines with J gene TRBJ2-5, with TRBD2 matching over 13 bases. Germline CDR1 reads LGHDT; CDR2 reads YNNKEL (reference sequence). This CDR3 has 16 residues. With V trimmed by 0 bases and J by 5 bases, 3 bases remained unmatched. CDR3 in amino acids: CASSQDILAGGETQYF. CDR3 coding DNA: TGTGCCAGCAGCCAAGATATACTAGCGGGGGGGGAGACCCAGTACTTC.

The V and J genes are TRBV6-5 and TRBJ1-1, with 7 positions matching TRBD1. This CDR3 spans 15 amino acids. After removal of 6 bases from V and 0 bases from J, the junction contained 7 bases not matched to a gene. Looked up from germline, CDR1 is MNHEY and CDR2 is SVGAGI. The CDR3 loop reads CASRLQQGMNTEAFF. The CDR3 nucleotides read TGTGCCAGCAGACTCCAACAGGGGATGAACACTGAAGCTTTCTTT.

The chain carries TRBV6-2 or TRBV6-3 and TRBJ2-7; weak D call: TRBD1 (5 bases). V was pared by 6 bases and J by 3 bases, with 15 bases between. The CDR3 is 14 residues long. Germline V gene data show CDR1 as MNHEY and CDR2 as SVGEGT. CDR3 amino acids: CASSSHRTYYEQYF. As DNA, the CDR3 is TGTGCCAGCAGCTCCCACCGGACATACTACGAGCAGTACTTC.

This clone was counted between two and nine times. This rearrangement joins TRBV7-9 to TRBJ2-6, with 8 bases identical to TRBD1. Trimming at V came to 5 bases and at J to 1 base, leaving 7 bases not matched to a gene. The CDR3 has 17 residues. The germline CDR1 and CDR2 sequences are SEHNR and FQNEAQ (reference sequence). The CDR3, as DNA: TGTGCCAGCAGCCCGACAGGGGTACCTTCTGGGGCCAACGTCCTGACTTTC. Residues: CASSPTGVPSGANVLTF.

The chain recombines TRBV4-3 with TRBJ2-1, with TRBD2 identical over 9 bases. V was clipped by 1 base and J by 8 bases; unmatched bases: 18. Germline V CDR1 and CDR2: LGHNA, YSLEER. This CDR3 region has 19 residues. The CDR3 reads CASSQVGWVGGGAVDEQFF. In nucleotides, the CDR3 is TGCGCCAGCAGCCAAGTGGGCTGGGTAGGCGGGGGGGCCGTGGATGAGCAGTTCTTC.

The chain recombines TRBV7-9 with TRBJ1-1, with D unclear. Germline V gene lookup returns CDR1 SEHNR and CDR2 FQNEAQ (reference sequence). The length of the CDR3 is 15 residues. V lost 5 bases and J lost 1, with 14 bases in between. This CDR3 reads CASSPLGGSNTEAFF. The DNA of the CDR3 is TGTGCCAGCAGCCCCTTGGGAGGGTCGAACACTGAAGCTTTCTTT. The full variable domain, its missing parts supplied by reference TRBV7-9 and TRBJ1-1, is DTGVSQNPRHKITKRGQNVTFRCDPISEHNRLYWYRQTLGQGPEFLTYFQNEAQLEKSRLLSDRFSAERPKGSFSTLEIQRTEQGDSAMYLCASSPLGGSNTEAFFGQGTRLTVV.

The chain recombines TRBV7-9 with TRBJ1-4, with D possibly matching TRBD1 (6 bases). The V gene lost 3 bases and the J gene lost 7 bases, with 15 bases spanning the gap. Per germline, CDR1 SEHNR and CDR2 FQNEAQ (reference sequence). The CDR3 has 15 amino acids. CDR3 nucleotide sequence: TGTGCCAGCAGCTTGGCAGGGGCGCTTGGTGAAAAACTGTTTTTT. Translation: CASSLAGALGEKLFF.

This clone was recorded a few times. This chain uses TRBV27 with TRBJ1-5, with 8 bases identical to TRBD1. Per the germline V gene, CDR1 is MNHEY and CDR2 is SMNVEV (reference sequence). The CDR3 is 13 amino acids. J was trimmed by 7 bases and V by 2 bases; bases with no gene match: 1. CDR3 DNA: TGTGCCAGCAGTTTAGCAGGGGGCCAGCCCCAGCATTTT. Amino acid sequence: CASSLAGGQPQHF.

V usage is TRBV15 and J usage is TRBJ1-2; D remains ambiguous. Germline CDR1 and CDR2: LNHNV and YYDKDF (reference sequence). V was clipped by 0 bases and J by 4 bases, with 12 bases between them. The CDR3 covers 15 residues. The CDR3 coding sequence is TGTGCCACCAGCAGAGATGTCGGGGAGATCTATGGCTACACCTTC. This codes for CATSRDVGEIYGYTF.

The chain links TRBV6-5 to TRBJ1-5, with D hard to call. The CDR3 is 15 amino acids. Per the germline V gene, CDR1 is MNHEY and CDR2 is SVGAGI. The ends were cut back, 0 bases at V and 6 bases at J, with 12 bases in the middle. CDR3 region: CASSYSVADSQPQHF. CDR3 in DNA: TGTGCCAGCAGTTACTCGGTAGCGGATTCTCAGCCCCAGCATTTT.

The V and J genes are TRBV19 and TRBJ1-2, with 7 bases fitting TRBD1. This CDR3 contains 14 residues. V was clipped by 5 bases and J by 3 bases; unmatched bases: 6. Germline assignment: CDR1 LNHDA and CDR2 SQIVND (reference sequence). CDR3 in amino acids: CASSSGQVDYGYTF. The CDR3 DNA sequence: TGTGCCAGTAGTTCCGGACAGGTTGACTATGGCTACACCTTC.

The rearrangement links TRBV6-6 to TRBJ1-2; maybe TRBD1 (5 bases). The CDR3 is 13 amino acids. V lost 4 bases and J lost 4, with 10 bases in between. Germline CDR1 reads MNHNY; CDR2 reads SVGAGI (reference sequence). Written as DNA, the CDR3 is TGTGCCAGCAGTTCCCCAGGGCTCTATGGCTACACCTTC. Its translation is CASSSPGLYGYTF.

J is TRBJ1-3 and V is TRBV18; the D is unclear. V lost 0 bases, J lost 8 bases, and 11 bases lay in between. The germline CDR1 and CDR2 sequences are KGHSH and LQKENI. This CDR3 comprises 14 residues. Here the CDR3 DNA reads TGTGCCAGCTCACCACCCAGCCTAGCGGACACCATATATTTT. Translating gives CASSPPSLADTIYF.

The rearrangement joins TRBV5-1 to TRBJ2-3; 9 bases match TRBD1. The CDR3 runs 14 residues. Trimming removed 0 bases from V and 5 bases from J; junction bases left unmatched: 1. The germline V gene encodes CDR1 SGHRS and CDR2 YFSETQ. The CDR3 loop reads CASSLETGGDTQYF. CDR3 nucleotides: TGCGCCAGCAGCTTGGAGACAGGGGGAGATACGCAGTATTTT.

CDR3 nucleotides: TGTGCCAGCAGTCTCGACACCTACGAGCAGTACTTC. It translates to CASSLDTYEQYF. V gene TRBV7-2 combines with J gene TRBJ2-7; D is undetermined. This CDR3 has 12 amino acids. Trimming removed 6 bases from V and 2 bases from J, with 8 bases in between. Germline CDR1 reads SGHTA; CDR2 reads FQGNSA.

The genes are TRBV2 and TRBJ2-7, with TRBD1 matching over 7 bases. Losses at the gene ends were 6 bases for V and 0 bases for J; bases not matched to a gene: 8. This CDR3 is built from 15 residues. CDR1 is SNHLY, CDR2 FYNNEI, per germline. This chain's CDR3 is CASSSGTEYSYEQYF. DNA for the CDR3: TGTGCCAGCAGCTCCGGGACAGAATACTCCTACGAGCAGTACTTC.

The genes are TRBV6-2 or TRBV6-3 and TRBJ1-1; tentative D call: TRBD1 (5 bases). Germline loops: CDR1 MNHEY, CDR2 SVGEGT. The CDR3 runs 14 residues. Trimming stripped 5 bases from V and 1 base from J, with 11 bases between. The CDR3 DNA follows: TGTGCCAGCAGTCATCTACAGGAGAACACTGAAGCTTTCTTT. Its protein is CASSHLQENTEAFF.

The rearrangement links TRBV6-4 to TRBJ2-7; D is undetermined. Germline V gene data show CDR1 as MRHNA and CDR2 as SNTAGT. V was pared by 11 bases and J by 5 bases, with 10 bases between. The CDR3 spans 10 residues. The CDR3 sequence is CAEAWDEQYF. In DNA form, the CDR3 reads TGTGCCGAGGCCTGGGACGAGCAGTACTTC.

V usage is TRBV5-8 and J usage is TRBJ1-2; the D is unclear. Trimming removed 2 bases at V and 6 bases at J, with 11 bases between. The CDR3 runs 13 residues. CDR1 and CDR2 from the germline V gene are SGHTS and YDEGEE. CDR3 nucleotide sequence: TGTGCCAGCAGCTTAAGTCGGAGGAATGGCTACACCTTC. Translated: CASSLSRRNGYTF.

The chain joins TRBV24-1 to TRBJ2-1, with 11 bases lining up with TRBD2. Unmatched junction bases numbered 7, after V lost 3 bases and J lost 4 bases. Per the germline V gene, CDR1 is KGHDR and CDR2 is SFDVKD. CDR3 length: 17 residues. The DNA of the CDR3 is TGTGCCACCAGTGATCCCTCCGGGACTAGCGGATACAATGAGCAGTTCTTC. The encoded protein is CATSDPSGTSGYNEQFF.

This clone was found once. This chain joins TRBV7-2 and TRBJ2-2; D ambiguous. The CDR3 covers 14 residues. The V end was cut by 1 base, the J end by 7 bases, with 10 bases between. CDR1 SGHTA and CDR2 FQGNSA come from the germline V gene. The DNA for the CDR3 is TGTGCCAGCAGCTTAGGTTTCGGTTTCGGGGAGCTGTTTTTT. Its translation: CASSLGFGFGELFF. Filled out from reference TRBV7-2 and TRBJ2-2, the complete variable domain reads GAGVSQSPSNKVTEKGKDVELRCDPISGHTALYWYRQSLGQGLEFLIYFQGNSAPDKSGLPSDRFSAERTGGSVSTLTIQRTQQEDSAVYLCASSLGFGFGELFFGEGSRLTVL.

This chain connects TRBV19 to TRBJ1-5, with TRBD1 matching over 8 bases. The CDR3 is 12 amino acids. Germline CDR1 and CDR2: LNHDA and SQIVND (reference sequence). The V and J ends lost 11 bases and 5 bases, in that order; junction bases with no gene match: 5. Written as DNA, the CDR3 is TGTGCCCCGACAGGGGTCGATCAGCCCCAGCATTTT. It codes for CAPTGVDQPQHF. Full variable domain (remainder filled in from reference TRBV19 and TRBJ1-5): DGGITQSPKYLFRKEGQNVTLSCEQNLNHDAMYWYRQDPGQGLRLIYYSQIVNDFQKGDIAEGYSVSREKKESFPLTVTSAQKNPTAFYLCAPTGVDQPQHFGDGTRLSIL.

The V call is TRBV19, the J call TRBJ2-1; 11 bases line up with TRBD2. After removal of 5 bases from V and 9 bases from J, the junction contained 6 bases not matched to a gene. The CDR3 has 14 residues. Germline assignment: CDR1 LNHDA and CDR2 SQIVND (reference sequence). The CDR3 DNA follows: TGTGCCAGTAGTGTCTCTAGCGGGAGGTTTGAGCAGTTCTTC. Translating it yields CASSVSSGRFEQFF. The whole variable domain, filled in from reference TRBV19 and TRBJ2-1, reads DGGITQSPKYLFRKEGQNVTLSCEQNLNHDAMYWYRQDPGQGLRLIYYSQIVNDFQKGDIAEGYSVSREKKESFPLTVTSAQKNPTAFYLCASSVSSGRFEQFFGPGTRLTVL.

The chain employs TRBV15 and TRBJ1-5; unclear D gene. CDR3 length: 14 residues. The V end lost 7 bases, the J end lost 2 bases, and 12 bases lay between the germline ends. Per the germline V gene, CDR1 is LNHNV and CDR2 is YYDKDF (reference sequence). The CDR3 reads CATTPRRGNQPQHF. CDR3 in DNA: TGTGCCACCACCCCACGGCGGGGCAATCAGCCCCAGCATTTT.

The gene calls are TRBV7-2 and TRBJ2-5; 9 positions match TRBD1. J was trimmed by 6 bases and V by 5 bases; bases with no gene match: 13. CDR3 size: 16 residues. Germline CDR1 reads SGHTA; CDR2 reads FQGNSA. The CDR3 sequence: CASSRQTTGGWKTQYF. CDR3 bases: TGTGCCAGCAGCCGTCAAACGACAGGGGGGTGGAAGACCCAGTACTTC.

This clone was observed a few times. The chain joins TRBV5-1 to TRBJ1-2, with D maybe TRBD1 (6 bases). CDR3 length: 13 amino acids. CDR1 is SGHRS and CDR2 is YFSETQ in the germline V gene. V lost 4 bases, J lost 9 bases, and 16 bases lay in between. This chain's CDR3 is CASSPGNRDRYTF. CDR3 coding DNA: TGCGCCAGCAGCCCAGGAAACAGGGATCGCTACACCTTC.

CDR3: CAISERGGVGTEAFF. In DNA, the CDR3 is TGTGCCATCAGTGAGCGGGGGGGAGTCGGCACTGAAGCTTTCTTT. This chain joins TRBV10-3 and TRBJ1-1; weak D call: TRBD1 (5 bases). Germline V gene data show CDR1 as ENHRY and CDR2 as SYGVKD. The germline V and J ends were trimmed by 2 bases and 4 bases, with 14 bases remaining between them. This CDR3 contains 15 residues.

V usage is TRBV19 and J usage is TRBJ1-4, with 9 bases fitting TRBD1. V trimming: 5 bases; J trimming: 5 bases; junction bases outside the gene matches: 6. This CDR3 contains 15 residues. Germline V gives CDR1 LNHDA, CDR2 SQIVND (reference sequence). CDR3 residues: CASSPPDRGNEKLFF. CDR3 DNA: TGTGCCAGTAGTCCCCCGGACAGGGGAAATGAAAAACTGTTTTTT.